This T cell receptor (beta chain) came from a study of T cells after posttransplantation cyclophosphamide. Study-level findings and limits: Tissue-infiltrating T cells from skin or gut overlapped little with blood T cells.

Data came from immunoSEQ multiplex PCR; TCRdb stores just in-frame clones and leaves some out. This table has thousands of clones, just under 75% appearing once. About this clone: Its target is unknown.

The CDR3 is 15 residues long. The V end was cut by 0 bases, the J end by 2 bases, with 12 bases between. Germline CDR1 and CDR2: SGHRS and YFSETQ. Treatment was busulfan-fludarabine conditioning, a marrow graft, and cyclophosphamide on days +3 and +4. The receptor comes from a male patient in his 30s who received an allogeneic stem cell transplant from a related donor, was CMV-positive, and had acute GVHD only. Part of the T cell pool may stem from the graft donor. V is TRBV5-1 and J is TRBJ2-7; D is unclear. The specimen comprised PBMCs, sampled almost 1,500 days after allogeneic stem cell transplant with posttransplant cyclophosphamide. CDR3 in DNA: TGCGCCAGCAGCTTGGAAGGTCAGGTTACCTACGAGCAGTACTTC. The encoded protein is CASSLEGQVTYEQYF.